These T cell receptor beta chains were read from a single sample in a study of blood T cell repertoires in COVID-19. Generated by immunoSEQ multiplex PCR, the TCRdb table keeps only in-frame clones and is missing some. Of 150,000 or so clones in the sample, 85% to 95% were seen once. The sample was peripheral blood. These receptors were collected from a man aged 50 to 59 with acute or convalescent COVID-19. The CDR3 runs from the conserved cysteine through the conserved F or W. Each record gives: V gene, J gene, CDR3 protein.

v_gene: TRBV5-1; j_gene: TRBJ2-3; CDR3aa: CASSLGDRDTDTQYF
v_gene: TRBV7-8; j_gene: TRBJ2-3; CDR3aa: CASSLRRGTDTQYF
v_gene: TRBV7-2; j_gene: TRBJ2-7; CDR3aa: CASSLSASGRAYEQYF
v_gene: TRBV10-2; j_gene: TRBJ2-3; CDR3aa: CASSVSSTDTQYF
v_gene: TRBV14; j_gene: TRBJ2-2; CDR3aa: CASSPRGAGVAGELFF
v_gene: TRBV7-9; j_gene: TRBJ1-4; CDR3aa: CATPLAGGTNEKLFF
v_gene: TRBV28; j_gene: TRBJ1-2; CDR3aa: CASGGAAGYTF
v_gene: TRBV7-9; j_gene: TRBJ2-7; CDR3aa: CASSLRGYEQYF
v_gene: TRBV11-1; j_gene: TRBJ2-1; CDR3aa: CASSLDYNYNEQFF
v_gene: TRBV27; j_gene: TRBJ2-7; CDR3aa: CASSFPGHQAYEQYF
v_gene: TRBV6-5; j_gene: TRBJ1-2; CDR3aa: CASSLGGNYGYTF
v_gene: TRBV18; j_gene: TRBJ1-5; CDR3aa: CASSGNIGDQPQHF
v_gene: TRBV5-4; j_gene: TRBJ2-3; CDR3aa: CASSLIMSRDTQYF
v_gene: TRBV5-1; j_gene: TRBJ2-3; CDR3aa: CASSKAGGTTDTQYF
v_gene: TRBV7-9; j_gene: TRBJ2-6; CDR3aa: CASSPLLSGANVLTF
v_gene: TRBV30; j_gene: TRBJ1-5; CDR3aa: CAWSSVRGGQPQHF
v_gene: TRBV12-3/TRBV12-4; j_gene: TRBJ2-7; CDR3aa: CASSIGRLGEQYF
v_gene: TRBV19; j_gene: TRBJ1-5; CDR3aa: CASSGQDRGHQPQHF
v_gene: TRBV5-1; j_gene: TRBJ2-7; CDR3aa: CASSPLGPYEQYF
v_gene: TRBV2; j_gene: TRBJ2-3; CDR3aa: CASIRDRGGSTDTQYF
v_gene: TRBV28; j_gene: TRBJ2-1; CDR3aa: CASSSPGLAGGNEQFF
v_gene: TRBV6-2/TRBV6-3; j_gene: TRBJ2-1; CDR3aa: CASSYLEYNEQFF